A single T cell receptor beta chain is shown here with its context. The germline V gene has CDR1 SGHRS and CDR2 YFSETQ. The CDR3 consists of 18 residues. Trimming removed 4 bases from V and 2 bases from J; junction bases left unmatched: 12. Per the original methods: From reference gene primer amplification, estimates of nucleated cell counts were derived. Sequencing was performed with immunoSEQ multiplex PCR; in TCRdb, only in-frame clones are kept and a portion is missing. V and J calls and clone size follow that table, whereas D and trimming were derived from the DNA. The repertoire consists of about 76,000 clones, with 85% occurring once and the leading ten covering approximately 11%. These data belong to a study of blood T cell repertoires in COVID-19. Study in general: COVID-19 samples, acute and convalescent, were from the United States, Italy and Spain. PBMCs, B-cell-depleted T cells, or T cells provided the cDNA or gDNA that made up the material.

The gene calls are TRBV5-1 and TRBJ2-3, with 11 bases that match TRBD2. The sequence came from a man in his sixties with COVID-19, enrolled during active disease. Sequencing was carried out using peripheral blood. DNA of the CDR3: TGCGCCAGCAGCCCTCGGGCCACTAGCGGGGGATACACAGATACGCAGTATTTT. This sequence encodes CASSPRATSGGYTDTQYF.